This T cell receptor beta chain was observed in a study of beta chain features in type 1 diabetes. Isolated RNA was reverse transcribed in full, so expressed TCRB transcripts were sequenced. Assay used: immunoSEQ multiplex PCR; TCRdb lists only in-frame clones, some missing. The table shows hundreds of thousands of clones, with 55% to 70% occurring only once. This clone was counted between two and nine times. This sequence originates from a man younger than 40 in good health. The sequenced sample consisted of naive CD4+ T cells from blood.

The CDR3 sequence is CSVERWGRHNEQFF. CDR3 nucleotide sequence: TGCAGCGTTGAAAGGTGGGGGAGGCACAATGAGCAGTTCTTC. V and J are TRBV29-1 and TRBJ2-1, with D perhaps TRBD2 (6 bases). With 2 bases removed from V and 5 bases from J, the gap between germline ends came to 13 bases. The CDR3 is 14 residues long. Germline CDR1 SQVTM, CDR2 ANQGSEA.